This is a list of T cell receptor beta chains from one sample in a study of PD-1 blockade in classical Hodgkin lymphoma. Repertoires were generated with immunoSEQ multiplex PCR, while TCRdb's copy carries only in-frame clones and drops some. The data hold about 25,000 clones, with 80% to 90% observed a single time. The sequencing here drew on peripheral blood mononuclear cells (PBMCs), taken at baseline. Receptor source: a human donor with classical Hodgkin lymphoma. Each CDR3 is given with its conserved first and last residue. D genes are given only for firm matches. Clone size is given for some rows only: seen once, a few or many times, or a class if the clone is expanded.

J gene: TRBJ1-2
clone size: -
CDR3 length: 16
V gene: TRBV18
D gene: -
CDR3 protein: CASSPPGNPLGAGYTF
CDR3 DNA: TGTGCCAGCTCACCACCGGGAAACCCCCTCGGCGCTGGCTACACCTTC

J gene: TRBJ1-1
clone size: -
CDR3 length: 14
V gene: TRBV5-1
D gene: -
CDR3 protein: CASSLDSANTEAFF
CDR3 DNA: TGCGCCAGCAGCCTCGACAGCGCGAACACTGAAGCTTTCTTT

J gene: TRBJ2-3
clone size: -
CDR3 length: 14
V gene: TRBV7-9
D gene: -
CDR3 protein: CASSLAPSTDTQYF
CDR3 DNA: TGTGCCAGCAGCTTAGCCCCTAGCACAGATACGCAGTATTTT

J gene: TRBJ2-7
clone size: -
CDR3 length: 14
V gene: TRBV7-6
D gene: TRBD2
CDR3 protein: CASSPGGAGGEQYF
CDR3 DNA: TGTGCCAGCAGCCCCGGGGGGGCGGGGGGCGAGCAGTACTTC

J gene: TRBJ2-2
clone size: -
CDR3 length: 15
V gene: TRBV19
D gene: -
CDR3 protein: CASRRDSLNTGELFF
CDR3 DNA: TGTGCCAGTAGGAGGGACTCCCTGAACACCGGGGAGCTGTTTTTT

J gene: TRBJ2-3
clone size: once
CDR3 length: 12
V gene: TRBV11-3
D gene: -
CDR3 protein: CASSKGSDTQYF
CDR3 DNA: TGTGCCAGCAGCAAAGGCTCAGATACGCAGTATTTT

J gene: TRBJ2-3
clone size: -
CDR3 length: 13
V gene: TRBV5-1
D gene: -
CDR3 protein: CASSLQGTDTQYF
CDR3 DNA: TGCGCCAGCAGCTTACAGGGTACAGATACGCAGTATTTT

J gene: TRBJ2-3
clone size: -
CDR3 length: 17
V gene: TRBV4-1
D gene: -
CDR3 protein: CASSPSGLVGSTDTQYF
CDR3 DNA: TGCGCCAGCAGCCCAAGTGGGCTGGTGGGTAGCACAGATACGCAGTATTTT

J gene: TRBJ2-7
clone size: -
CDR3 length: 16
V gene: TRBV6-5
D gene: TRBD1
CDR3 protein: CASSFNLQGDSYEQYF
CDR3 DNA: TGTGCCAGCAGTTTCAATTTACAGGGGGACTCCTACGAGCAGTACTTC

J gene: TRBJ2-1
clone size: few
CDR3 length: 15
V gene: TRBV7-9
D gene: -
CDR3 protein: CASSFEGGRTNEQFF
CDR3 DNA: TGTGCCAGCAGCTTTGAAGGGGGAAGAACCAATGAGCAGTTCTTC

J gene: TRBJ2-7
clone size: -
CDR3 length: 15
V gene: TRBV6-1
D gene: -
CDR3 protein: CASSRQEGPSYEQYF
CDR3 DNA: TGTGCCAGCAGTCGACAGGAGGGGCCCTCCTACGAGCAGTACTTC

J gene: TRBJ1-4
clone size: -
CDR3 length: 15
V gene: TRBV7-6
D gene: -
CDR3 protein: CASSLASGRAEKLFF
CDR3 DNA: TGTGCCAGCAGCTTAGCATCAGGACGGGCCGAAAAACTGTTTTTT

J gene: TRBJ2-1
clone size: -
CDR3 length: 18
V gene: TRBV2
D gene: -
CDR3 protein: CASSERSSSEISYNEQFF
CDR3 DNA: TGTGCCAGCAGTGAGCGGTCGAGTAGCGAGATTTCCTACAATGAGCAGTTCTTC

J gene: TRBJ2-4
clone size: -
CDR3 length: 17
V gene: TRBV4-3
D gene: -
CDR3 protein: CASSQDRSSEAKNIQYF
CDR3 DNA: TGCGCCAGCAGCCAAGATAGGTCTAGCGAGGCCAAAAACATTCAGTACTTC

J gene: TRBJ2-1
clone size: -
CDR3 length: 13
V gene: TRBV5-6
D gene: TRBD2
CDR3 protein: CASSFQAGNEQFF
CDR3 DNA: TGTGCCAGCAGTTTCCAAGCGGGGAATGAGCAGTTCTTC